The 30 T cell receptor beta chains listed next were all sequenced from one sample in a study of blood T cell repertoires in COVID-19. Sequenced by immunoSEQ multiplex PCR; TCRdb stores in-frame clones only, minus some. The table has 150,000 to 250,000 clones, roughly 87% seen once; the top ten hold approximately 2.2%. The sequenced sample consisted of PBMCs or T cells enriched from blood (not recorded which). The receptors stem from a woman in her thirties who had recovered from COVID-19.

This rearrangement joins TRBV7-8 to TRBJ2-5; D is uncertain. V was pared by 4 bases and J by 5 bases, with 8 bases between. Germline assignment: CDR1 SGHVS and CDR2 FQNEAQ. This CDR3 is 12 amino acids long. The CDR3 DNA reads as TGTGCCAGCAGCTACCTCAGGGAGACCCAGTACTTC. Translation: CASSYLRETQYF. Full variable domain (outside the CDR3, taken from reference TRBV7-8 and TRBJ2-5): GAGVSQSPRYKVAKRGQDVALRCDPISGHVSLFWYQQALGQGPEFLTYFQNEAQLDKSGLPSDRFFAERPEGSVSTLKIQRTQQEDSAVYLCASSYLRETQYFGPGTRLLVL.

In its sample, this clone was seen many times. The J gene is TRBJ1-4, the V gene TRBV18; 8 bases match TRBD1. V was pared by 0 bases and J by 12 bases, with 12 bases of the junction left unmatched. The CDR3 has 16 residues. Germline V gene sequence: CDR1 KGHSH, CDR2 LQKENI. CDR3 residues: CASSPPSGQVVEELFF. DNA for the CDR3: TGTGCCAGCTCACCACCCTCGGGACAGGTAGTTGAGGAACTGTTTTTT.

Here the CDR3 reads CASSLVQQEGRGRYNYGYTF. CDR3 sequence (DNA): TGCGCCAGCAGCTTGGTACAACAGGAGGGCAGGGGGCGTTATAACTATGGCTACACCTTC. V usage is TRBV5-1 and J usage is TRBJ1-2; 8 bases line up with TRBD1. The germline CDR1 and CDR2 sequences are SGHRS and YFSETQ. Germline trimming cut 0 bases from V and 1 base from J; bases unmatched to any gene: 17. The CDR3 has 20 amino acids.

The genes are TRBV4-3 and TRBJ2-7, with 9 bases lining up with TRBD1. CDR1 and CDR2 from the germline V gene are LGHNA and YSLEER. The CDR3 has 16 residues. The V segment lost 0 bases and the J segment 2 bases; nucleotides outside the gene matches: 5. The CDR3 coding sequence is TGCGCCAGCAGCCAAGATCTCGGGACAGGGACCTACGAGCAGTACTTC. It translates to CASSQDLGTGTYEQYF.

V and J are TRBV7-9 and TRBJ2-7, with 7 bases lining up with TRBD1. J lost 0 bases, V lost 5 bases, and 7 bases had no gene match. Germline V lookup: CDR1 SEHNR, CDR2 FQNEAQ (reference sequence). This CDR3 has 15 amino acids. CDR3 DNA: TGTGCCAGCAGCCCCCCGACAGGGTACTCCTACGAGCAGTACTTC. Protein product: CASSPPTGYSYEQYF.

This clone appeared a few times. The chain uses TRBV19 and TRBJ2-3, with 12 bases that match TRBD2. Germline CDR1 and CDR2: LNHDA and SQIVND (reference sequence). This CDR3 has 14 residues. V dropped 6 bases and J dropped 4; count of bases not matched to a gene: 2. The CDR3 here is CASRRTSGADTQYF. The CDR3 DNA reads TGTGCCAGTAGAAGGACTAGCGGGGCAGATACGCAGTATTTT.

V and J are TRBV29-1 and TRBJ2-7; 14 bases align to TRBD2. The CDR3 has 16 amino acids. J gave up 2 bases and V 6 bases, and 9 bases lay outside the gene matches. Germline V lookup: CDR1 SQVTM, CDR2 ANQGSEA. As DNA, the CDR3 is TGCAGCGTACCTGGGACTAGCGGGAGAGGCCCCTACGAGCAGTACTTC. This encodes CSVPGTSGRGPYEQYF.

This chain connects TRBV5-1 to TRBJ1-2; 8 bases map to TRBD1. The junction had 7 bases not matched to a gene; V was cut back by 4 bases and J by 8 bases. The CDR3 is made up of 13 amino acids. The germline CDR1 and CDR2 sequences are SGHRS and YFSETQ. As DNA, the CDR3 is TGCGCCAGCAGCCAGAACAGGGGGAACGGCTACACCTTC. Amino acids: CASSQNRGNGYTF.

The genes are TRBV7-9 and TRBJ1-2; 7 nucleotides agree with TRBD1. The CDR3 is 16 amino acids. Unmatched junction bases numbered 14, after V lost 2 bases and J lost 8 bases. Germline CDR1 reads SEHNR; CDR2 reads FQNEAQ (reference sequence). CDR3 sequence: CASSLILGQPETGYTF. DNA of the CDR3: TGTGCCAGCAGCTTAATTTTGGGACAGCCAGAAACGGGCTACACCTTC. The full variable domain, in which reference TRBV7-9 and TRBJ1-2 provide the parts outside the CDR3, is DTGVSQNPRHKITKRGQNVTFRCDPISEHNRLYWYRQTLGQGPEFLTYFQNEAQLEKSRLLSDRFSAERPKGSFSTLEIQRTEQGDSAMYLCASSLILGQPETGYTFGSGTRLTVV.

The chain employs TRBV7-6 and TRBJ1-2; perhaps TRBD1 as D (6 bases). Germline-derived CDR1 and CDR2 are SGHVS and FNYEAQ. Trimming shortened V by 1 base and J by 4 bases, and 10 bases separated the two germline ends. The CDR3 sequence is 14 residues long. The CDR3 region is CASSLGQGGYGYTF. In DNA form, the CDR3 reads TGTGCCAGCAGCTTAGGTCAAGGGGGCTATGGCTACACCTTC.

This clone is a singleton in its sample. The V gene is TRBV2, the J gene TRBJ2-5, with D possibly being TRBD2 (7 bases). The CDR3 sequence is 14 residues long. Per the germline V gene, CDR1 is SNHLY and CDR2 is FYNNEI. V lost 4 bases and J 2 bases, leaving 11 bases between the germline ends. The CDR3 reads CASSGGGLQETQYF. The CDR3, as DNA: TGTGCCAGCAGTGGCGGGGGCCTACAAGAGACCCAGTACTTC.

V is TRBV7-2 and J is TRBJ1-2; weak D call: TRBD1 (6 bases). V lost 1 base and J lost 4, with 16 bases in between. Germline V lookup: CDR1 SGHTA, CDR2 FQGNSA. CDR3 length equals 16 residues. CDR3 protein: CASSLVSGGATYGYTF. The DNA for the CDR3 is TGTGCCAGCAGCTTAGTATCTGGGGGCGCGACCTATGGCTACACCTTC.

About this clone itself: Distinct nucleotide sequences in the sample also encode this CDR3. This chain uses TRBV12-3 or TRBV12-4 with TRBJ1-2, with TRBD1 as a possible D gene (5 bases). The V gene lost 3 bases and the J gene lost 4 bases, with 6 bases spanning the gap. This CDR3 is 12 amino acids long. DNA of the CDR3: TGTGCCAGCAGTTTTCAGGGCTATGGCTACACCTTC. Protein: CASSFQGYGYTF.

The chain combines TRBV5-5 with TRBJ2-5; 11 positions match TRBD1. Unmatched junction bases numbered 5, after V lost 9 bases and J lost 4 bases. The CDR3 extends over 13 amino acids. In germline, CDR1 is SGHKS, CDR2 YYEKEE (reference sequence). This CDR3 reads CATRDRGRETQYF. CDR3 nucleotides: TGTGCCACCAGGGACAGGGGGAGAGAGACCCAGTACTTC.

This clone was seen a single time. This chain's CDR3 is CASSVRDSRYNEQFF. The CDR3, as DNA: TGTGCCAGCAGCGTACGAGACTCACGTTACAATGAGCAGTTCTTC. J is TRBJ2-1 and V is TRBV9; D is ambiguous. There are 15 residues in the CDR3. In germline, CDR1 is SGDLS, CDR2 YYNGEE. Trimming removed 1 base at V and 4 bases at J, with 12 bases between.

The sample holds one count of this clone. The chain employs TRBV5-6 and TRBJ1-2; no firm D call. V dropped 1 base and J dropped 5 bases, with 6 bases sitting between them. The CDR3 sequence is 12 residues long. Germline values: CDR1 SGHDT, CDR2 YYEEEE. CDR3 sequence: CASSLNRYGYTF. As DNA, the CDR3 is TGTGCCAGCAGCTTGAACAGATATGGCTACACCTTC.

The chain couples TRBV19 to TRBJ2-2; the match to TRBD2 covers 14 bases. This CDR3 region has 18 residues. CDR1 is LNHDA and CDR2 is SQIVND in the germline V gene (reference sequence). Trimming took 6 bases from V and 2 from J; bases not matched to a gene: 8. The CDR3 reads CASSGTSGRSINTGELFF. As DNA, the CDR3 is TGTGCCAGTAGCGGGACTAGCGGGAGATCCATAAACACCGGGGAGCTGTTTTTT.

This clone was detected once. The chain joins TRBV20-1 to TRBJ1-2; 7 nucleotides agree with TRBD1. Germline V lookup: CDR1 DFQATT, CDR2 SNEGSKA (reference sequence). This CDR3 is 14 amino acids long. Trimming cost V 3 bases and J 5 bases; bases outside gene matches: 9. The DNA for the CDR3 is TGCAGTGCTAGTGAAAAGGGGGCTGGATATGGCTACACCTTC. This gives the protein CSASEKGAGYGYTF.

The chain is built from TRBV5-6 and TRBJ2-1; TRBD1 agrees at 10 bases. The trim removed 4 bases at V and 1 base at J, leaving 8 bases unmatched. CDR1 and CDR2 from the germline V gene are SGHDT and YYEEEE. The CDR3 is 17 amino acids. The CDR3 DNA is TGTGCCAGCAGCAAAAAACCGGGACAGGGGTCCTACAATGAGCAGTTCTTC. Translating gives CASSKKPGQGSYNEQFF. The full variable domain, completed using reference TRBV5-6 and TRBJ2-1, is DAGVTQSPTHLIKTRGQQVTLRCSPKSGHDTVSWYQQALGQGPQFIFQYYEEEERQRGNFPDRFSGHQFPNYSSELNVNALLLGDSALYLCASSKKPGQGSYNEQFFGPGTRLTVL.

This chain connects TRBV7-9 to TRBJ1-1; D not resolved. The CDR3 length is 13 residues. CDR1 and CDR2 from the germline V gene are SEHNR and FQNEAQ (reference sequence). The V gene lost 5 bases and the J gene lost 0 bases, with 7 bases spanning the gap. The CDR3 region has the DNA TGTGCCAGCAGCCCTCGGGTGAACACTGAAGCTTTCTTT. It is translated as CASSPRVNTEAFF.

The chain has TRBV5-6 and TRBJ2-1, with no clear D. The CDR3 runs 13 residues. Germline V CDR1 and CDR2: SGHDT, YYEEEE. Deletions cut 6 bases from V and 5 bases from J, with 12 bases between. The DNA of the CDR3 is TGTGCCAGCACCTCGGGTACTCACAATGAGCAGTTCTTC. Encoded protein: CASTSGTHNEQFF.

This clone appeared a single time. V is TRBV5-6 and J is TRBJ1-1, with a possible D match to TRBD1 (6 bases). The V gene's germline CDR1 is SGHDT and CDR2 YYEEEE. This CDR3 comprises 16 residues. V was clipped by 0 bases and J by 0 bases, with 12 bases between them. Here the CDR3 DNA reads TGTGCCAGCAGCTTGGCTGGGGGCGCGGTGAACACTGAAGCTTTCTTT. It encodes CASSLAGGAVNTEAFF.

This chain joins TRBV2 and TRBJ2-1; 14 bases match TRBD2. Germline V lookup: CDR1 SNHLY, CDR2 FYNNEI. Trimming took 4 bases from V and 8 from J; bases not matched to a gene: 4. The CDR3 has 15 residues. The CDR3 reads CASSVMTSGGDEQFF. For the CDR3, the DNA is TGTGCCAGCAGTGTGATGACTAGCGGGGGGGATGAGCAGTTCTTC.

This clone is a singleton in its sample. The chain links TRBV6-5 to TRBJ2-7, with D tentatively TRBD1 (6 bases). The CDR3 runs to 16 residues. Germline V lookup: CDR1 MNHEY, CDR2 SVGAGI. Trimming removed 1 base from V and 3 bases from J, with 16 bases in between. The CDR3 reads CASSYLQGGTRYEQYF. CDR3 DNA sequence: TGTGCCAGCAGTTACTTACAGGGCGGAACCCGCTACGAGCAGTACTTC.

This chain uses TRBV5-1 with TRBJ2-1, with TRBD1 matching 8 bases. V shed 0 bases, J shed 3 bases, and the junction held 2 bases outside the gene matches. CDR3 length: 15 residues. Germline CDR1 SGHRS, CDR2 YFSETQ. The CDR3 here is CASSLETGVYNEQFF. DNA of the CDR3: TGCGCCAGCAGCTTGGAGACAGGGGTCTACAATGAGCAGTTCTTC.

V usage is TRBV6-2 or TRBV6-3 and J usage is TRBJ1-2; D not certain. This CDR3 contains 13 residues. V was cut by 0 bases and J by 3 bases, with 5 bases left in between. Looked up from germline, CDR1 is MNHEY and CDR2 is SVGEGT. CDR3 sequence: CASSYSADYGYTF. Here the CDR3 DNA reads TGTGCCAGCAGTTACTCGGCAGACTATGGCTACACCTTC.

The chain uses TRBV29-1 and TRBJ1-4, with D uncertain. Trimming stripped 6 bases from V and 8 bases from J, with 19 bases between. Per germline, CDR1 SQVTM and CDR2 ANQGSEA. The CDR3 covers 14 residues. In DNA, the CDR3 is TGCAGCGTCAAGGTCCAGGAGGGTAGGGAAAAACTGTTTTTT. Protein sequence: CSVKVQEGREKLFF. Variable domain in full (rest from reference TRBV29-1 and TRBJ1-4): SAVISQKPSRDICQRGTSLTIQCQVDSQVTMMFWYRQQPGQSLTLIATANQGSEATYESGFVIDKFPISRPNLTFSTLTVSNMSPEDSSIYLCSVKVQEGREKLFFGSGTQLSVL.

The V and J genes are TRBV10-1 and TRBJ2-5, with TRBD2 matching 12 bases. Looked up from germline, CDR1 is WNHNN and CDR2 is SYGVQD (reference sequence). V trimming: 4 bases; J trimming: 4 bases; junction bases outside the gene matches: 4. This CDR3 contains 15 residues. CDR3 nucleotide sequence: TGCGCCAGCAGTGGGACTAGCGGGATGGGAGAGACCCAGTACTTC. Translated, it gives CASSGTSGMGETQYF.

The CDR3 bases are TGTGCCAGCAGCTCAGGACTAGTAGGGGGGACCCAGTACTTC. Its protein product is CASSSGLVGGTQYF. The genes are TRBV7-9 and TRBJ2-5; D perhaps matches TRBD2 (7 bases). The CDR3 loop spans 14 amino acids. The ends were cut back, 4 bases at V and 7 bases at J, with 16 bases in the middle. Germline V gene sequence: CDR1 SEHNR, CDR2 FQNEAQ (reference sequence).

The chain joins TRBV9 to TRBJ2-3, with TRBD2 matching 7 bases. Germline values: CDR1 SGDLS, CDR2 YYNGEE. V dropped 6 bases and J dropped 2; count of bases not matched to a gene: 9. This CDR3 comprises 15 residues. The CDR3 here is CASNQASGYTDTQYF. CDR3 DNA: TGTGCCAGCAATCAGGCTAGCGGCTACACAGATACGCAGTATTTT.